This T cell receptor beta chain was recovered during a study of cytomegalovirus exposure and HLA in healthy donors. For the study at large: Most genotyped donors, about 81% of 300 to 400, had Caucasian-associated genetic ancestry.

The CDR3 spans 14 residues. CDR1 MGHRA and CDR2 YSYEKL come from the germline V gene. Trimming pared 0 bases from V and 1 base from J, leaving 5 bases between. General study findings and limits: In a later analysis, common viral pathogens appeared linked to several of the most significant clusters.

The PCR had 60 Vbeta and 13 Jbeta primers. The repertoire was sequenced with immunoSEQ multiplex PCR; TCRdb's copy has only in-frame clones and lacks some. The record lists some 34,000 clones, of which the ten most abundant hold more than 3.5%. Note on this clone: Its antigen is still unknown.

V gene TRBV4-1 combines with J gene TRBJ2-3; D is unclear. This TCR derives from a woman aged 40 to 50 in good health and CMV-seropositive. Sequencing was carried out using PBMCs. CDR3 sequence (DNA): TGCGCCAGCAGCCAAGAGCTACGCACAGATACGCAGTATTTT. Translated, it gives CASSQELRTDTQYF.